This T cell receptor beta chain emerged from a study of technical replicates of blood from a handful of donors (dated by TCRdb to about 2017). The receptor library was made with the immunoSEQ multiplex PCR assay. The immuneACCESS repertoire file appears here via TCRdb, limited to in-frame rearrangements. These files lack a portion of the clones; in checked studies, under half of the deficit traces to unresolved V genes, and the cause of the others is not known. Across this sample there are just over 55,000 clones, with just under 95% seen only once. Together, the top ten hold less than 5.5% of the sample. As to this clone: Its antigen has not been determined. No much larger clone exists at a distance of one base, and base qualities are not known.

Trimming accounts for 1 base at V and 0 bases at J, while the number of junction bases matched to no gene is 6. The CDR3, from cysteine to phenylalanine, totals 17 residues. Only the CDR3 region is kept as DNA, spanning 51 bases read in frame from base 1. The germline V gene specifies MGHRA as CDR1 and YSYEKL as CDR2. This receptor was obtained from a human donor in good health. Some clones in this sample may be carry-over from other donors' samples. Recombination connected TRBV4-1 to TRBJ2-1, with 7 bases matching TRBD2. Sequencing input: PBMCs. In nucleotide form, the sequence is TGCGCCAGCAGCCAAGTCCAACTAGCGCGCTCCTACAATGAGCAGTTCTTC. Its translation is CASSQVQLARSYNEQFF.